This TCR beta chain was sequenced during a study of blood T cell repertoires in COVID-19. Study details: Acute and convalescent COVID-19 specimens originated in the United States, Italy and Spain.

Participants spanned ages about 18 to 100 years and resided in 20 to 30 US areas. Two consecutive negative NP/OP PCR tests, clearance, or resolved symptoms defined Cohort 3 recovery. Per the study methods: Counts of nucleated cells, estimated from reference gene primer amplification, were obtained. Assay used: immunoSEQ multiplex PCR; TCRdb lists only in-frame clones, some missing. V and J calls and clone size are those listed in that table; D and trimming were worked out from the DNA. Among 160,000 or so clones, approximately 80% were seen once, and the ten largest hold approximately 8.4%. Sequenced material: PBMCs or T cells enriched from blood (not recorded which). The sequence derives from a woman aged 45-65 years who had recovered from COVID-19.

Written as DNA, the CDR3 is TGTGCCAGCGGGCAGGGGGCAAGTTACGAGCAGTACTTC. Protein: CASGQGASYEQYF. The genes are TRBV11-3 and TRBJ2-7, with TRBD1 matching 8 bases. Germline CDR1 SGHNT, CDR2 YENEEA. This CDR3 contains 13 residues. The V gene end was trimmed by 8 bases and the J gene end by 4 bases; junction bases not matched to a gene: 7.